Shown below are 2 T cell receptor beta chains from a single sample sequenced in a study of shared clonotypes between healthy human individuals. The protocol was immunoSEQ multiplex PCR, while the TCRdb copy is restricted to in-frame clones and leaves out a portion. The data show roughly 1.4 million clones, around 98.5% seen once. The sequenced sample was naive CD4+ T cells sorted from blood. Subset: CD45RA+ positively selected. Source of these receptors: a man aged 25 to 45 in good health.

Concerning this clone itself: A read error may account for a junction end that differs from germline. The chain couples TRBV18 to TRBJ2-7, with unresolved D. CDR1 and CDR2 (germline): KGHSH, LQKENI. The CDR3 has 14 residues. The DNA of the CDR3 is TGTGCCAGCTCACCAAGGTCTGGGATCAACGAGCAGTGCTTC. Translating it yields CASSPRSGINEQCF.

This clone occurred once. The genes are TRBV14 and TRBJ2-3; possibly TRBD2 for D (6 bases). V lost 1 base and J lost 7, with 12 bases in between. Germline V gene data show CDR1 as SGHDN and CDR2 as FVKESK. This CDR3 has 14 residues. The CDR3 DNA is TGTGCCAGCAGCCAAGGGAATCGGGGGTATACGCAGTATTTT. Its translation is CASSQGNRGYTQYF.